This T cell receptor beta chain was obtained from a study of spatial heterogeneity in lung cancer. CDR1 is SNHLY and CDR2 is FYNNEI in the germline V gene. V lost 10 bases and J lost 3; bases outside the gene matches: 9. The CDR3 covers 14 residues. This clonotype was seen repeatedly, ten times or more. Its matching antigen is unknown. Every cDNA TCR molecule received its own unique molecular identifier. One entry per CDR3 protein, called by TCRdb with MiXCR from the 5' RACE reads. The sample has 11,000 to 15,000 distinct CDR3 sequences, around a tenth seen once. Study findings and constraints: Among blood samples, ubiquitous expanded tumor TCRs appeared more at resection than at follow-up.

The time point is: sample taken at primary tumor resection. Unsorted tumor, nontumor lung tissue or cryopreserved PBMC supplied the whole RNA. Patients with untreated early-stage non-small cell lung cancer, numbering roughly 69, were the donors. The chain is built from TRBV2 and TRBJ2-1; 7 bases map to TRBD2. Sequences were derived from PBMCs, sampled at surgery. The receptor's source is a male donor with early-stage non-small cell lung cancer. DNA of the CDR3: TGTGCCACTCCTCCTGGGGGGGACTACAATGAGCAGTTCTTC. It codes for CATPPGGDYNEQFF.